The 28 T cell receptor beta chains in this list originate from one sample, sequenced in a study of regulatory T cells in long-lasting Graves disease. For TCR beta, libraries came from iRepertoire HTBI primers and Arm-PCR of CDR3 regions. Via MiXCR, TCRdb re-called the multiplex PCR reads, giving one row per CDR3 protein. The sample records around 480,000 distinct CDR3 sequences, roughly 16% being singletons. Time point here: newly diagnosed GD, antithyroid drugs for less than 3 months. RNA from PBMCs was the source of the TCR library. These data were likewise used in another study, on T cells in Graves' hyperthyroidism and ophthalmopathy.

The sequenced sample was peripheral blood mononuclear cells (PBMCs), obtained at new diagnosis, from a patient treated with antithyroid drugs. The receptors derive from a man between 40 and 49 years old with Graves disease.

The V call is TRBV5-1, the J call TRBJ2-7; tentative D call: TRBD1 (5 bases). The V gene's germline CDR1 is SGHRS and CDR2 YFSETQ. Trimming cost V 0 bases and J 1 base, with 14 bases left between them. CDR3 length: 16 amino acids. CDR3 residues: CASSLEQVGLSYEQYF. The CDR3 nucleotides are TGCGCCAGCAGCTTGGAACAGGTCGGCTTATCCTACGAGCAGTACTTC.

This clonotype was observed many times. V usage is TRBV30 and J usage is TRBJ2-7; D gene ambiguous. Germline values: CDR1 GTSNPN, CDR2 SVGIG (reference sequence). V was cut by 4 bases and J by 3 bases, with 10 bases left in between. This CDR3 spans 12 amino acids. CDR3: CAWINPGYEQYF. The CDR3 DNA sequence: TGTGCCTGGATAAACCCGGGCTACGAGCAGTACTTC.

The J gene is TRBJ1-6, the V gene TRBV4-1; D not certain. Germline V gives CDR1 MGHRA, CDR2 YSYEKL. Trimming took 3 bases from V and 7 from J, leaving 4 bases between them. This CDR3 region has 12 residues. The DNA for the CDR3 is TGCGCCAGCAGCCACGGAAATTCACCCCTCCACTTT. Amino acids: CASSHGNSPLHF.

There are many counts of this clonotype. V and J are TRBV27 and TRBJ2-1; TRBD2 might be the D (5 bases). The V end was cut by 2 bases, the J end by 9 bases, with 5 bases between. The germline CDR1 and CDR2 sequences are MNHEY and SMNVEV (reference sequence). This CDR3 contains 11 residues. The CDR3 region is CASSLGSEQFF. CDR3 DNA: TGTGCCAGCAGTTTAGGGAGTGAGCAGTTCTTC.

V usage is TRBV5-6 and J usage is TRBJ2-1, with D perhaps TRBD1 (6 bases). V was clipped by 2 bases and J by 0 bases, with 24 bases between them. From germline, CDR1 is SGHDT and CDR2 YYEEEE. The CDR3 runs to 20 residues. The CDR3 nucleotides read TGTGCCAGCAGCTTCGAGAGGGACACATCTTTATTGAGCTCCTACAATGAGCAGTTCTTC. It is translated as CASSFERDTSLLSSYNEQFF.

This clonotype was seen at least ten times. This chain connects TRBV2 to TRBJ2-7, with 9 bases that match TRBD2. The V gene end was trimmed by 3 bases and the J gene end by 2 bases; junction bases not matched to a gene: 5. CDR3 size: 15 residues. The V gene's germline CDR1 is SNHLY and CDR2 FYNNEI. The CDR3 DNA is TGTGCCAGCAGTGATGGGAGACTAGCGGCCTACGAGCAGTACTTC. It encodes CASSDGRLAAYEQYF. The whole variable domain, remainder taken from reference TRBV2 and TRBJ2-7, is EPEVTQTPSHQVTQMGQEVILRCVPISNHLYFYWYRQILGQKVEFLVSFYNNEISEKSEIFDDQFSVERPDGSNFTLKIRSTKLEDSAMYFCASSDGRLAAYEQYFGPGTRLTVT.

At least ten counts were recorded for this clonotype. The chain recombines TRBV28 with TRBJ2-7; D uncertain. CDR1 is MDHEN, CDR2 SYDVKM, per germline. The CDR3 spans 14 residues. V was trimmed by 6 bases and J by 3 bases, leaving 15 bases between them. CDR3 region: CASSRGVANYEQYF. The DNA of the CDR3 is TGTGCCAGCAGCCGAGGCGTCGCTAACTACGAGCAGTACTTC. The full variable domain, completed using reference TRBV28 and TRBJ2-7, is DVKVTQSSRYLVKRTGEKVFLECVQDMDHENMFWYRQDPGLGLRLIYFSYDVKMKEKGDIPEGYSVSREKKERFSLILESASTNQTSMYLCASSRGVANYEQYFGPGTRLTVT.

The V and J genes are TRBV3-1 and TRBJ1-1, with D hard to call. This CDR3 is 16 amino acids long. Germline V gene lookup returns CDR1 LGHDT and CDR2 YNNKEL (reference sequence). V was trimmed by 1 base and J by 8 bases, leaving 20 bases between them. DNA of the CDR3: TGTGCCAGCAGCCAAGTGTTAGCAGTCGAAGGTCGGGAAGCTTTCTTT. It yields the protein CASSQVLAVEGREAFF.

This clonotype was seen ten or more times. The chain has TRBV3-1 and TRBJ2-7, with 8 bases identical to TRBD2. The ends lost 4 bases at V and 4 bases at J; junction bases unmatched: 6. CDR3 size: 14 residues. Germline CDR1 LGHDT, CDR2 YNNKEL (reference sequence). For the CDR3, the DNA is TGTGCCAGCAGCCTGCGAGCGGGAGAGTACGAGCAGTACTTC. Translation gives CASSLRAGEYEQYF.

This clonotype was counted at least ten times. In DNA form, the CDR3 reads TGTGCCAGCAGTTTCGTCAGGGGGGGAGGCTACACCTTC. Protein: CASSFVRGGGYTF. The chain uses TRBV12-3 or TRBV12-4 and TRBJ1-2; 7 nucleotides match TRBD1. CDR3 length: 13 residues. Trimming at V came to 3 bases and at J to 8 bases, leaving 6 bases not matched to a gene.

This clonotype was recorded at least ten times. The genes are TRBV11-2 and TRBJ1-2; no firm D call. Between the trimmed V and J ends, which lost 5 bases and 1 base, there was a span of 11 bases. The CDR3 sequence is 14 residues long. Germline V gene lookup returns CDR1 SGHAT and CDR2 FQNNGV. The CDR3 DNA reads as TGTGCCAGCAGCCGCTCGAACGATAACTATGGCTACACCTTC. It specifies CASSRSNDNYGYTF.

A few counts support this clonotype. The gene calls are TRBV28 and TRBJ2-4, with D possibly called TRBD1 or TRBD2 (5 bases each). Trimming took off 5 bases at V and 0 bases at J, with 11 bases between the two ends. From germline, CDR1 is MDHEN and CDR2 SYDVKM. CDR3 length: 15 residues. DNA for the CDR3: TGTGCCAGCAGTGCACCGGGGCTAGCCAAAAACATTCAGTACTTC. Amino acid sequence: CASSAPGLAKNIQYF. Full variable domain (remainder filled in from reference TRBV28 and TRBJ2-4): DVKVTQSSRYLVKRTGEKVFLECVQDMDHENMFWYRQDPGLGLRLIYFSYDVKMKEKGDIPEGYSVSREKKERFSLILESASTNQTSMYLCASSAPGLAKNIQYFGAGTRLSVL.

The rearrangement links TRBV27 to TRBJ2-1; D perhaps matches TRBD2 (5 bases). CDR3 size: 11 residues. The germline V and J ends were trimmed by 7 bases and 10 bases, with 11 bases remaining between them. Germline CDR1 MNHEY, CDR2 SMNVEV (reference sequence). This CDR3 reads CASIRGREQFF. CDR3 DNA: TGTGCCAGCATACGAGGGCGCGAGCAGTTCTTC.

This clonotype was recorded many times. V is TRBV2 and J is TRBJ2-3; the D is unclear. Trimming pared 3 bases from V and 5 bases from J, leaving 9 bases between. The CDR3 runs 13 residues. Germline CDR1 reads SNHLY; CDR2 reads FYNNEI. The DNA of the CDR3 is TGTGCCAGCAGTGACGAGGCCGTAGATACGCAGTATTTT. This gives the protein CASSDEAVDTQYF.

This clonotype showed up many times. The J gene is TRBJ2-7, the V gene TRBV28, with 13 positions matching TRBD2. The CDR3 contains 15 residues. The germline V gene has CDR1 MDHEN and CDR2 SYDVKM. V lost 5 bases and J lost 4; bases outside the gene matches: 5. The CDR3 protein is CASSTSGRGLYEQYF. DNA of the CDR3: TGTGCCAGCAGTACTAGCGGGAGGGGACTTTACGAGCAGTACTTC.

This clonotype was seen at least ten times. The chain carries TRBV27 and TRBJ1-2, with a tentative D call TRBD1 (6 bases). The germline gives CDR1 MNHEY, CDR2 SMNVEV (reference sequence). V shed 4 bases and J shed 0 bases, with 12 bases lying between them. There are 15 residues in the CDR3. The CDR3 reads CASSSLGGANYGYTF. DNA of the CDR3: TGTGCCAGCAGTTCGCTAGGGGGGGCTAACTATGGCTACACCTTC.

CDR3 loop: CASSSANSYEQYF. The CDR3 bases are TGTGCCAGCAGCTCGGCTAACTCCTACGAGCAGTACTTC. This sequence joins TRBV7-3 and TRBJ2-7; D is uncertain. Germline CDR1 and CDR2: SGHTA and FQGTGA. Trimming removed 4 bases from V and 0 bases from J, with 7 bases in between. CDR3 length: 13 amino acids.

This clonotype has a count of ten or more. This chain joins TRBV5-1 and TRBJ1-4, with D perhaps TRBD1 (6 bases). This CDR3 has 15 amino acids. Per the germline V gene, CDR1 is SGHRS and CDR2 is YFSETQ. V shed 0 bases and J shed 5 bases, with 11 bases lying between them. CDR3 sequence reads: CASSLEYRANEKLFF. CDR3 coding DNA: TGCGCCAGCAGCTTGGAGTACAGGGCAAATGAAAAACTGTTTTTT.

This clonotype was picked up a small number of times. The CDR3 DNA sequence: TGTGCCAGCAGTTTCCGCGGGATAAGGTACGAGCAGTACTTC. Translating it yields CASSFRGIRYEQYF. V and J are TRBV28 and TRBJ2-7, with D tentatively TRBD2 (6 bases). The CDR3 loop spans 14 amino acids. Trimming stripped 3 bases from V and 4 bases from J, with 13 bases between. Germline V CDR1 and CDR2: MDHEN, SYDVKM.

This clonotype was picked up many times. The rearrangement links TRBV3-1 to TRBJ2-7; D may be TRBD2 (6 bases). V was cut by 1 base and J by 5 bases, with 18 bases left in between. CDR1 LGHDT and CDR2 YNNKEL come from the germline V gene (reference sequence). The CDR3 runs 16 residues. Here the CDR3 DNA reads TGTGCCAGCAGCCAAGCCCTGGGACTGCGGCAGAACGAGCAGTACTTC. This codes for CASSQALGLRQNEQYF.

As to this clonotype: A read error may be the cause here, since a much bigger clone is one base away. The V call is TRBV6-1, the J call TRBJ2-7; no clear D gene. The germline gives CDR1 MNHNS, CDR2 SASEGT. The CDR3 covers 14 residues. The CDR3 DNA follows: TGTACCAGCACCTCGTCACAAACCCGATACGAGCAGTACTTC. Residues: CTSTSSQTRYEQYF.

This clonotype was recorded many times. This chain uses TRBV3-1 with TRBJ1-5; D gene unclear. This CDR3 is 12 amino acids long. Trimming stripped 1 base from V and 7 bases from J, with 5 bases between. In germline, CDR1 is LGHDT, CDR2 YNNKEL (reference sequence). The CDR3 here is CASSQGEQPQHF. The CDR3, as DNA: TGTGCCAGCAGCCAAGGGGAGCAGCCCCAGCATTTT.

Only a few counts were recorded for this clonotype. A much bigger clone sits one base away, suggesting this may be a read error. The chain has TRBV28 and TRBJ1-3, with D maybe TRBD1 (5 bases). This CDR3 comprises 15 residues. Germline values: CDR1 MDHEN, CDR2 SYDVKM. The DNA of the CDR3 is TGTGCCAGCAGTTTCGGGGGGAACTCTGGAACCACCATATATTTT. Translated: CASSFGGNSGTTIYF. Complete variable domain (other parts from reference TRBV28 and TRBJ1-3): DVKVTQSSRYLVKRTGEKVFLECVQDMDHENMFWYRQDPGLGLRLIYFSYDVKMKEKGDIPEGYSVSREKKERFSLILESASTNQTSMYLCASSFGGNSGTTIYFGEGSWLTVV.

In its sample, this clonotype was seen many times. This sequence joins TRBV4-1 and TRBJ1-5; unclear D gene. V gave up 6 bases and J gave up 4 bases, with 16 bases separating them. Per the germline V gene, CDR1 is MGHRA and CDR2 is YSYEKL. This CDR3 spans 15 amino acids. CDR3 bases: TGCGCCAGCAGACTGTACGAAGTGGGGAATCAGCCCCAGCATTTT. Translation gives CASRLYEVGNQPQHF.

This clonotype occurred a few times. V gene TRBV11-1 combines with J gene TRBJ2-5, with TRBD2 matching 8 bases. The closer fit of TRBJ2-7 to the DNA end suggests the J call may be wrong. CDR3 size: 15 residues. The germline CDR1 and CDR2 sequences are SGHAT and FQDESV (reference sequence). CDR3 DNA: TGTGCCAGCAGCCAAGTTGCCGGACTAGCTCACGAGCAGTACTTC. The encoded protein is CASSQVAGLAHEQYF.

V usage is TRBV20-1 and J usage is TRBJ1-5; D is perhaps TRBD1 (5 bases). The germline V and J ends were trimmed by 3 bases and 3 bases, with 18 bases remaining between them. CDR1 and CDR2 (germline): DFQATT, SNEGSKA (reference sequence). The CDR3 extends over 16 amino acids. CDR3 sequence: CSASDLRDGPNQPQHF. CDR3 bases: TGCAGTGCTAGCGACCTACGGGACGGCCCCAATCAGCCCCAGCATTTT.

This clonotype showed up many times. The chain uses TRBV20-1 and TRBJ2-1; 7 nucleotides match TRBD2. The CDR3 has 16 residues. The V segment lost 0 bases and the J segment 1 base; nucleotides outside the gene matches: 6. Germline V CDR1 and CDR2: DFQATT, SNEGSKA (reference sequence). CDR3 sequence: CSARDLASGSYNEQFF. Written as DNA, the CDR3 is TGCAGTGCTAGAGATTTAGCTAGCGGTTCCTACAATGAGCAGTTCTTC.

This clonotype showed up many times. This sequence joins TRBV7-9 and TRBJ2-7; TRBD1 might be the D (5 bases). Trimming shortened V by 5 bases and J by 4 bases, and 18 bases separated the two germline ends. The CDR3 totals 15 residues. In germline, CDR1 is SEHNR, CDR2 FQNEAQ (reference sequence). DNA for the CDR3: TGTGCCAGCAGCCCCCCAGGGCAGCGAGGATACGAGCAGTACTTC. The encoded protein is CASSPPGQRGYEQYF.